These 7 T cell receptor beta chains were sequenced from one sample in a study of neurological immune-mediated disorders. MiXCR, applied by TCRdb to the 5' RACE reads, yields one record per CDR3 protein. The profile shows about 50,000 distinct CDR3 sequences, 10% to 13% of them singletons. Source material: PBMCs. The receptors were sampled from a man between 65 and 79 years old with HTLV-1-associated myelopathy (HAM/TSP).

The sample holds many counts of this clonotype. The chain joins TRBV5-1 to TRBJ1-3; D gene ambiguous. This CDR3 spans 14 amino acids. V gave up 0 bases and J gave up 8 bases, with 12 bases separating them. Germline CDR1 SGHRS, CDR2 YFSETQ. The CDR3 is CASSLGASIDTIYF. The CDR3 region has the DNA TGCGCCAGCAGCTTGGGGGCTTCCATAGACACCATATATTTT.

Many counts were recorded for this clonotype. CDR3 coding DNA: TGTGCCAGCAAACGGGAAAGGACGGGCCGCTCTCATGAGCAGTTCTTC. This translates into CASKRERTGRSHEQFF. V gene TRBV27 combines with J gene TRBJ2-1; a weak D match, TRBD2 (5 bases). The CDR3 runs 16 residues. V lost 7 bases and J 8 bases, leaving 24 bases between the germline ends. Germline CDR1 is MNHEY and CDR2 is SMNVEV (reference sequence).

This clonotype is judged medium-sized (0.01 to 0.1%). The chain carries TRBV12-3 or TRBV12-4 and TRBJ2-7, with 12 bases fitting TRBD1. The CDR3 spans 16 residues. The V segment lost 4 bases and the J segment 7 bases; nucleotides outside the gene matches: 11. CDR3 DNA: TGTGCCAGCAGTTCAGCCTCGGGACAGGGGGCGCGGGAGCAGTACTTC. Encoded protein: CASSSASGQGAREQYF.

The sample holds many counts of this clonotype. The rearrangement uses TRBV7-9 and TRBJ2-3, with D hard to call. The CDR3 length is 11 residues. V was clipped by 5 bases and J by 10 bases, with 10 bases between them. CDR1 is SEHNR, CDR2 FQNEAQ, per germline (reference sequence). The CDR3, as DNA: TGTGCCAGCAGCCGAGACTCTGCGCAGTATTTT. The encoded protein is CASSRDSAQYF.

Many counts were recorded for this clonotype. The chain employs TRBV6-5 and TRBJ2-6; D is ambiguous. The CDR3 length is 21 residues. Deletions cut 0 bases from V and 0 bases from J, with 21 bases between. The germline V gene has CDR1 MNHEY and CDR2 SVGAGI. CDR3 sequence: CASSYSVAFVKHHSGANVLTF. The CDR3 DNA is TGTGCCAGCAGTTACTCGGTCGCATTCGTTAAACACCACTCTGGGGCCAACGTCCTGACTTTC.

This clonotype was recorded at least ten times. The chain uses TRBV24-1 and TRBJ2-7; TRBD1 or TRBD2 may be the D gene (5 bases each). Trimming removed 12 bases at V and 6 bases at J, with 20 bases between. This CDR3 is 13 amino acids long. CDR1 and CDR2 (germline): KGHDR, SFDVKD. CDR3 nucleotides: TGTGCCGCCGGCGATGGGGGATCGGTCGAGCAGTACTTC. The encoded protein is CAAGDGGSVEQYF.

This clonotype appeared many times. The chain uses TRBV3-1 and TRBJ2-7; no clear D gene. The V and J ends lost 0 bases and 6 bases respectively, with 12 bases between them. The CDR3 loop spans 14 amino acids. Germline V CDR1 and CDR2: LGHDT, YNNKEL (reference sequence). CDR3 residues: CASSQDRVGGEQYF. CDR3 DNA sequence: TGTGCCAGCAGCCAAGACCGGGTGGGCGGCGAGCAGTACTTC.